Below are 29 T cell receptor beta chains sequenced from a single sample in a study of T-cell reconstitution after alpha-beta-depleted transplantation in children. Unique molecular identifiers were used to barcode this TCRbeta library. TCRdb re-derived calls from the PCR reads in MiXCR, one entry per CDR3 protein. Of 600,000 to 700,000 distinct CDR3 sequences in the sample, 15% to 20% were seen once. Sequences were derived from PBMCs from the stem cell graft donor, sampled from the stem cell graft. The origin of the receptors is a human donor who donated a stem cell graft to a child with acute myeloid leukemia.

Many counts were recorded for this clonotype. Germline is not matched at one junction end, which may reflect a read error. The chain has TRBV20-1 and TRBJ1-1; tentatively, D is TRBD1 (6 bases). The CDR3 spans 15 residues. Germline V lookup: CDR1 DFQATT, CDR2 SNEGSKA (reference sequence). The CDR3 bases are TGCAGTGCTAGAGAGAGGGGGGGCCTGAACACTGAAGCCTTCTTT. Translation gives CSARERGGLNTEAFF.

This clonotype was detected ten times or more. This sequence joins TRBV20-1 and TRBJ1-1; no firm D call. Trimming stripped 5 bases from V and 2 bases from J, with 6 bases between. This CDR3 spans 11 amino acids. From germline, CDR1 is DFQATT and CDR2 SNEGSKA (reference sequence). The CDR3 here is CSAHENTEAFF. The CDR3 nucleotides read TGCAGTGCTCACGAAAACACTGAAGCTTTCTTT.

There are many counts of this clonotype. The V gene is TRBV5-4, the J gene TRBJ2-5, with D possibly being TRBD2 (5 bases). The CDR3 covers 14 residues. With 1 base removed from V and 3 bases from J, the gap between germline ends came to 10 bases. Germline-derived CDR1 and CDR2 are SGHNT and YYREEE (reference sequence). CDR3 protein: CASSLWETKETQYF. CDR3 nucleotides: TGTGCCAGCAGCTTGTGGGAGACTAAAGAGACCCAGTACTTC.

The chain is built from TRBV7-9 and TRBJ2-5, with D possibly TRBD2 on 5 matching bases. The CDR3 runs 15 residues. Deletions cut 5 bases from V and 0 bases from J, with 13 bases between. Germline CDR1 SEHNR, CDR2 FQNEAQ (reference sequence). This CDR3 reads CASSTPLAYQETQYF. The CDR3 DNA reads TGTGCCAGCAGCACCCCTTTAGCGTACCAAGAGACCCAGTACTTC.

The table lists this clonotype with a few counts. The DNA of the CDR3 is TGCGCCAGCAGTTCGACTAGCGGGGGGTCCCAAAATGAGCAGTTCTTC. This gives the protein CASSSTSGGSQNEQFF. The rearrangement joins TRBV5-1 to TRBJ2-1, with 13 bases lining up with TRBD2. Trimming at V came to 5 bases and at J to 7 bases, leaving 9 bases not matched to a gene. CDR1 is SGHRS and CDR2 is YFSETQ in the germline V gene. The CDR3 covers 16 residues.

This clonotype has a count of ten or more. The CDR3 here is CSARPSAEPHYNEQFF. The CDR3 DNA reads TGCAGTGCTAGACCTTCAGCGGAGCCGCACTACAATGAGCAGTTCTTC. The V gene is TRBV20-1, the J gene TRBJ2-1, with D possibly being TRBD2 (5 bases). CDR1 DFQATT and CDR2 SNEGSKA come from the germline V gene (reference sequence). Trimming cost V 2 bases and J 3 bases, with 17 bases left between them. The CDR3 is 16 residues long.

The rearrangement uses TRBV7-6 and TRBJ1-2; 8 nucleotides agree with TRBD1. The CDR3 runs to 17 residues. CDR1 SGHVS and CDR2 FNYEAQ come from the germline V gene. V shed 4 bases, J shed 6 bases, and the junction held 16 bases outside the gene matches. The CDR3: CASSSSPYRGGKDGYTF. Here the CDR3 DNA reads TGTGCCAGCAGCTCGTCCCCCTACAGGGGGGGGAAGGATGGCTACACCTTC.

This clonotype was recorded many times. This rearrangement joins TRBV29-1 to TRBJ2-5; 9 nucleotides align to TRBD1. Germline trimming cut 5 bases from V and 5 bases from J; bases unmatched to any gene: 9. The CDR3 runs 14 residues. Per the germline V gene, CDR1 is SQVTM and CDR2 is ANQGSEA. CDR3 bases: TGCAGCGTTAAACAGGGGGCGCGTGGGGAGACCCAGTACTTC. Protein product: CSVKQGARGETQYF.

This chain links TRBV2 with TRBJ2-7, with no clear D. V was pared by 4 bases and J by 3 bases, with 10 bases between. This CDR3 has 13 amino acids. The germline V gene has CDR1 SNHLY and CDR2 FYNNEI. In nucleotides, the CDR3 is TGTGCCAGCAGTGCTGGCTACCTCTACGAGCAGTACGTC. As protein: CASSAGYLYEQYV.

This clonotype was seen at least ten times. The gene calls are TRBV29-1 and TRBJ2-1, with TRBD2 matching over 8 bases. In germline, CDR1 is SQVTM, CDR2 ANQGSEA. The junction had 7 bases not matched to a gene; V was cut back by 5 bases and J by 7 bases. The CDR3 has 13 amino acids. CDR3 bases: TGCAGCGTTCCGGGACTAGGGGGTAATGAGCAGTTCTTC. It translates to CSVPGLGGNEQFF.

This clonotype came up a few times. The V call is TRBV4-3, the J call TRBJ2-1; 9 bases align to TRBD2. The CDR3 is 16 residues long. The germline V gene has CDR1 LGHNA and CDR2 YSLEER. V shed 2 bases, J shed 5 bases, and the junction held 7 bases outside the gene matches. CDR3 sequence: CASSQLGLAGNNEQFF. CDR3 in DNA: TGCGCCAGCAGCCAACTTGGTCTAGCGGGAAACAATGAGCAGTTCTTC.

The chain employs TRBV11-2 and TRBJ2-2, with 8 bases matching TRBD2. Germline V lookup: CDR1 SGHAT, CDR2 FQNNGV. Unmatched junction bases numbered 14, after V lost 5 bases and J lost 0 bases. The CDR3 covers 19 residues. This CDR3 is CASSPTSVSGGSNTGELFF. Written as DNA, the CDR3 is TGTGCCAGCAGCCCCACAAGTGTGAGCGGGGGATCGAACACCGGGGAGCTGTTTTTT.

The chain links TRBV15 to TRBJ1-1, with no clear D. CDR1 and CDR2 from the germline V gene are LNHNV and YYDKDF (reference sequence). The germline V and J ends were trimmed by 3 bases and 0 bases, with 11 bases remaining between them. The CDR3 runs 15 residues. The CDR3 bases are TGTGCCACCAGCAGGTGGACCGAAATGAACACTGAAGCTTTCTTT. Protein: CATSRWTEMNTEAFF.

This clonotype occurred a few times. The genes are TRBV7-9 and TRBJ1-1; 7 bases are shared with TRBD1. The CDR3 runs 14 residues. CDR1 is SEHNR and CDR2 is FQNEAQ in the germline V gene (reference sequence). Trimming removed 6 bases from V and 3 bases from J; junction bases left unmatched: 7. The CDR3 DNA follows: TGTGCCAGCAGTACAGGGGCCCCCGACACTGAAGCTTTCTTT. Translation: CASSTGAPDTEAFF.

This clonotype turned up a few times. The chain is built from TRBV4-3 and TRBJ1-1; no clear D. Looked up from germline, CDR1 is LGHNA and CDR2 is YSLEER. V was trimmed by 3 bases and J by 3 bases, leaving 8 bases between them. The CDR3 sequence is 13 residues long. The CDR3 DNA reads TGCGCCAGCAGCCAGGGTAGTCACACTGAAGCTTTCTTT. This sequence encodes CASSQGSHTEAFF.

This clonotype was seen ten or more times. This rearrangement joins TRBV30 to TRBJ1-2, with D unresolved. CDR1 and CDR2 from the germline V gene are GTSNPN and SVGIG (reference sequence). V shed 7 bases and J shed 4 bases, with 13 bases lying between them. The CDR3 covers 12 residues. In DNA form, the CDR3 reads TGTGCCTTTACAGCGGGGTTCTATGGCTACACCTTC. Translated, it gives CAFTAGFYGYTF.

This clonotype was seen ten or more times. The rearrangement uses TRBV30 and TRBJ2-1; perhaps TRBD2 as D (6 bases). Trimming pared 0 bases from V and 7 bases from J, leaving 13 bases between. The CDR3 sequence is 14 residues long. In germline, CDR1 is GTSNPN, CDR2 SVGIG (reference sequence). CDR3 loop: CAWSVLVGGNEQFF. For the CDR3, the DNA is TGTGCCTGGAGTGTACTGGTTGGGGGGAATGAGCAGTTCTTC.

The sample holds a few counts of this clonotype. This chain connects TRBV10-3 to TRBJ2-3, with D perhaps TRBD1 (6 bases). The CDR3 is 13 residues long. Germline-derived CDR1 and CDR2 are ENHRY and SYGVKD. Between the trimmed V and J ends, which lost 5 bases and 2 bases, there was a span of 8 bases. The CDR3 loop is CAISRDTTDTQYF. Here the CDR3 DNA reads TGTGCCATCAGTCGGGACACCACAGATACGCAGTATTTT.

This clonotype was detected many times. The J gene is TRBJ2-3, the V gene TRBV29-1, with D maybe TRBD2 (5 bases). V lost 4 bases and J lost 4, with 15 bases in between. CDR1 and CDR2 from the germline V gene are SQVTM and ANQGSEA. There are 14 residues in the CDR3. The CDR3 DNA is TGCAGCGTTGCCATAGCCGGGATGGCAGATACGCAGTATTTT. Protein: CSVAIAGMADTQYF.

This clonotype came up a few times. CDR3 region: CASSYAMPGSTDEQFF. In DNA, the CDR3 is TGTGCCAGCAGTTACGCGATGCCGGGATCAACCGATGAGCAGTTCTTC. The J gene is TRBJ2-1, the V gene TRBV6-5; tentatively, D is TRBD2 (5 bases). This CDR3 spans 16 amino acids. CDR1 MNHEY and CDR2 SVGAGI come from the germline V gene. Deletions cut 2 bases from V and 8 bases from J, with 19 bases between.

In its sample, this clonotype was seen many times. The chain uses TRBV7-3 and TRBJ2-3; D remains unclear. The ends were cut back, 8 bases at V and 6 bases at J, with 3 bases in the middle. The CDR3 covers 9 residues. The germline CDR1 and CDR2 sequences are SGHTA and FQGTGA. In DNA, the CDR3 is TGTGCCAGCTTGGATACGCAGTATTTT. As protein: CASLDTQYF.

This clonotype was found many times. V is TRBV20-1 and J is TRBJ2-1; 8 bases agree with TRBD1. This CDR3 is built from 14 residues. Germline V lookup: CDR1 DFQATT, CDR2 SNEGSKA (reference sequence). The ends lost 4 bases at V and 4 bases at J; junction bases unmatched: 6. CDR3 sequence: CSATPGTGYNEQFF. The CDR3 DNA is TGCAGTGCTACGCCGGGGACAGGATACAATGAGCAGTTCTTC.

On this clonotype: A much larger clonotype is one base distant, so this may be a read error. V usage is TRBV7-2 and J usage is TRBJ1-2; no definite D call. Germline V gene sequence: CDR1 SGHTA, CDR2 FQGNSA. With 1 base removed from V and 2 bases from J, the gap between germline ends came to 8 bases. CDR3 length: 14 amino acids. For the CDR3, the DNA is TGTGCCAGCAGCTTAGTGCTTGGGAACTATGGCTACACCTTC. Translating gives CASSLVLGNYGYTF. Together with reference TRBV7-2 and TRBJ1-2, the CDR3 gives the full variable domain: GAGVSQSPSNKVTEKGKDVELRCDPISGHTALYWYRQSLGQGLEFLIYFQGNSAPDKSGLPSDRFSAERTGGSVSTLTIQRTQQEDSAVYLCASSLVLGNYGYTFGSGTRLTVV.

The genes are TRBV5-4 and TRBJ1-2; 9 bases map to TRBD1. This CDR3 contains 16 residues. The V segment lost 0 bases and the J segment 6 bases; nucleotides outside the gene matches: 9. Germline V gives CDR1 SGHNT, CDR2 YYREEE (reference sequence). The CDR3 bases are TGTGCCAGCAGCTTGGACAGGGGGCTAAGTTTGGATGGCTACACCTTC. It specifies CASSLDRGLSLDGYTF.

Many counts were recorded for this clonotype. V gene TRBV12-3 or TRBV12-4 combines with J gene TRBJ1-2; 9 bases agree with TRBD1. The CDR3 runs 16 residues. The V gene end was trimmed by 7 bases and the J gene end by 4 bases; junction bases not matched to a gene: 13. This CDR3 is CASTTPRDRVAYGYTF. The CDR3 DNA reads TGTGCCAGCACAACTCCCCGGGACAGGGTTGCCTATGGCTACACCTTC.

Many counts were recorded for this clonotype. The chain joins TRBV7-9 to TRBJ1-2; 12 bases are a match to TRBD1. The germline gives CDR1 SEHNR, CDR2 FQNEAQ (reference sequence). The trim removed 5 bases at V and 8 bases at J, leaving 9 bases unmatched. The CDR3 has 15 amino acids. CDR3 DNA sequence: TGTGCCAGCAGCGCCCTTGGGACAGGGGGCAGAGGCTACACCTTC. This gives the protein CASSALGTGGRGYTF.

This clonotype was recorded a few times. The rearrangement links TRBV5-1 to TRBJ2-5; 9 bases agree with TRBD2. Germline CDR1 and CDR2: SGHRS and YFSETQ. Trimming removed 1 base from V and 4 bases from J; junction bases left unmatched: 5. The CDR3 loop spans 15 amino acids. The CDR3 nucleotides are TGCGCCAGCAGCTTGACCGGGACTAGCTTAGAGACCCAGTACTTC. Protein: CASSLTGTSLETQYF.

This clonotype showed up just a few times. The CDR3, as DNA: TGCGCCAGTCGAGGAATCATGAACACTGAAGCTTTCTTT. This encodes CASRGIMNTEAFF. The chain has TRBV5-1 and TRBJ1-1, with D hard to call. The CDR3 totals 13 residues. Germline V gives CDR1 SGHRS, CDR2 YFSETQ. The V gene lost 8 bases and the J gene lost 0 bases, with 11 bases spanning the gap.

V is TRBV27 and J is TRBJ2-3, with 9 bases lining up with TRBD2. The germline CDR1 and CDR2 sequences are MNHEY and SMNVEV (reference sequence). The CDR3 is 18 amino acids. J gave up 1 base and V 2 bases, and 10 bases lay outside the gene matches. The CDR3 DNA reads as TGTGCCAGCAGTTTAAGCCCTAGCGGGGCCACCGGCACAGATACGCAGTATTTT. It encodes CASSLSPSGATGTDTQYF.